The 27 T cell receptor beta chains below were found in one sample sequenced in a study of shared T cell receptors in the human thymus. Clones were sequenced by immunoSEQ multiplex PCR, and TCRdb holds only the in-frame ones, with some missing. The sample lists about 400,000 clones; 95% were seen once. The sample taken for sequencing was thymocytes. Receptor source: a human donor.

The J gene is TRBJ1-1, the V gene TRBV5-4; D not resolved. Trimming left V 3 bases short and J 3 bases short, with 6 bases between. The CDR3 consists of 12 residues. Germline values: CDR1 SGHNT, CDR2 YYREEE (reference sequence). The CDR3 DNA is TGTGCCAGCAGCTCGATGGACACTGAAGCTTTCTTT. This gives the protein CASSSMDTEAFF.

The CDR3 nucleotides are TGTGCCGGCGGCCGTGGTCAAGACAATGAGCAGTTCTTC. Translation: CAGGRGQDNEQFF. The chain joins TRBV9 to TRBJ2-1; D unresolved. This CDR3 is built from 13 residues. V was pared by 10 bases and J by 5 bases, with 16 bases between. Germline lookup yields CDR1 SGDLS and CDR2 YYNGEE.

In nucleotides, the CDR3 is TGTGCCAGCAGCGTAGCTCCGAGGGGAGATACGCAGTATTTT. Translation: CASSVAPRGDTQYF. The chain carries TRBV9 and TRBJ2-3, with D possibly being TRBD1 or TRBD2 (5 bases each). The CDR3 loop spans 14 amino acids. V lost 0 bases and J 5 bases, leaving 10 bases between the germline ends. From germline, CDR1 is SGDLS and CDR2 YYNGEE.

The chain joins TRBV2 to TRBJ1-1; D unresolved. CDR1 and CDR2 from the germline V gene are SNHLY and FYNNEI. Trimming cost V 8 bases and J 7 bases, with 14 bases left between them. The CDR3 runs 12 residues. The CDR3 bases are TGTGCCAGCTCCACATGGAAGAGTGAAGCTTTCTTT. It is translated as CASSTWKSEAFF. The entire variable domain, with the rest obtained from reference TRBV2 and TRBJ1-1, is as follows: EPEVTQTPSHQVTQMGQEVILRCVPISNHLYFYWYRQILGQKVEFLVSFYNNEISEKSEIFDDQFSVERPDGSNFTLKIRSTKLEDSAMYFCASSTWKSEAFFGQGTRLTVV.

The CDR3 bases are TGTGCCAGCAGCTCGGACAAGGCCACCTACGAGCAGTACTTC. It encodes CASSSDKATYEQYF. V gene TRBV7-9 combines with J gene TRBJ2-7, with D perhaps TRBD1 (5 bases). V was pared by 4 bases and J by 2 bases, with 12 bases between. Per the germline V gene, CDR1 is SEHNR and CDR2 is FQNEAQ (reference sequence). This CDR3 spans 14 amino acids.

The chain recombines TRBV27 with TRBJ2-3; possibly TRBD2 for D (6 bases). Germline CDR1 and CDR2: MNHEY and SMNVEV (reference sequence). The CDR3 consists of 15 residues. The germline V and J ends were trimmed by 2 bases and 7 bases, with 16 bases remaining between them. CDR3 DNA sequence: TGTGCCAGCAGTTTACAATTGGGGCGGGGTCATACGCAGTATTTT. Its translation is CASSLQLGRGHTQYF.

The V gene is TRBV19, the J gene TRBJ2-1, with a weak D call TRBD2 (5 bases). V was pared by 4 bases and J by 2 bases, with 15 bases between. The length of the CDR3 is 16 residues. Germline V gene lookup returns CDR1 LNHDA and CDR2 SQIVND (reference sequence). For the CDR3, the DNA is TGTGCCAGTAGTACCCTTCCGGGATCTCCCTACAATGAGCAGTTCTTC. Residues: CASSTLPGSPYNEQFF.

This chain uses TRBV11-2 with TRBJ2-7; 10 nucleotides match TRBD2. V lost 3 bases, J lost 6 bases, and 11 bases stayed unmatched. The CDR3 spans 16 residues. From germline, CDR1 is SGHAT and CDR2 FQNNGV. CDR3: CASSFGLAGELCEQYF. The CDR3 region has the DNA TGTGCCAGCAGCTTCGGCCTAGCGGGAGAACTATGCGAGCAGTACTTC.

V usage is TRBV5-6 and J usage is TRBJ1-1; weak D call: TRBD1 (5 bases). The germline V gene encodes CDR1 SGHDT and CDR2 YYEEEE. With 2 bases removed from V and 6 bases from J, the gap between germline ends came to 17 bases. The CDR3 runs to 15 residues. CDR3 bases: TGTGCCAGCAGCTTCCGGGAGGGAGGGGAATCTGAAGCTTTCTTT. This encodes CASSFREGGESEAFF.

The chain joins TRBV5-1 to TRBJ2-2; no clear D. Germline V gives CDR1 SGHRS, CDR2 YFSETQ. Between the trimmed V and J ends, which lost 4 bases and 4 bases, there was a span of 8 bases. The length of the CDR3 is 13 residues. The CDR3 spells CASSPQSTGELFF. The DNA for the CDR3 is TGCGCCAGCAGCCCACAGTCCACCGGGGAGCTGTTTTTT.

CDR3 sequence: CSVEVTTVAGGYYYNEQFF. CDR3 DNA sequence: TGCAGCGTTGAAGTAACAACAGTAGCGGGAGGATACTACTACAATGAGCAGTTCTTC. The chain links TRBV29-1 to TRBJ2-1, with TRBD2 identical over 10 bases. The CDR3 is 19 residues long. V was pared by 1 base and J by 3 bases, with 15 bases of the junction left unmatched. Germline V gives CDR1 SQVTM, CDR2 ANQGSEA.

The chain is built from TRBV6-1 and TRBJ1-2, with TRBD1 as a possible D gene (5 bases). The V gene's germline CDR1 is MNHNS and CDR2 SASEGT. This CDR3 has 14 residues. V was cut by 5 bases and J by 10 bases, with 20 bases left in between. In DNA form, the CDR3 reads TGTGCCAGCAGTCCCCGGGGGGAGGGCATAGTCTACACCTTC. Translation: CASSPRGEGIVYTF.

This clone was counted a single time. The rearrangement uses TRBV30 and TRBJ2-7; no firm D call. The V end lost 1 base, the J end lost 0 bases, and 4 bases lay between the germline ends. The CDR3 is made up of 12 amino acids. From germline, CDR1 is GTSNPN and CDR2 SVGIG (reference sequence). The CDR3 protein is CAWSGDSYEQYF. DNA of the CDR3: TGTGCCTGGAGTGGGGACTCCTACGAGCAGTACTTC.

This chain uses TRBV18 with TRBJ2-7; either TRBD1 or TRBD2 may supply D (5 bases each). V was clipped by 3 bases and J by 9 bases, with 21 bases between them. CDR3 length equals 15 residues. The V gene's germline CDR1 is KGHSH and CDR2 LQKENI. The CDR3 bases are TGTGCCAGCTCACCGAGATCTGGGACGCAGAGTGTGCAGTACTTC. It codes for CASSPRSGTQSVQYF.

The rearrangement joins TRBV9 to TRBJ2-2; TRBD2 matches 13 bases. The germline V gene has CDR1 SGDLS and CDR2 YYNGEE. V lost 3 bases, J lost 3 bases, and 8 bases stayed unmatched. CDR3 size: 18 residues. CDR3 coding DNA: TGTGCCAGCAGCGCCTGGACTAGCGGGAGCCTGGACACCGGGGAGCTGTTTTTT. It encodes CASSAWTSGSLDTGELFF.

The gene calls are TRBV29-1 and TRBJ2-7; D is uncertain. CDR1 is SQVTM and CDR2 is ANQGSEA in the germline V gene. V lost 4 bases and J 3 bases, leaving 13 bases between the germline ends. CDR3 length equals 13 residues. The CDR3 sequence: CSVGYSPNYEQYF. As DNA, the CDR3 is TGCAGCGTTGGGTACTCCCCAAACTACGAGCAGTACTTC.

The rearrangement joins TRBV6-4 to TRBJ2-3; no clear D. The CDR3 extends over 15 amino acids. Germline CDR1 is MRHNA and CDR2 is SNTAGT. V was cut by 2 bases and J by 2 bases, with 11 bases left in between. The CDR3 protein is CASSDAKETTDTQYF. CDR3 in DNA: TGTGCCAGCAGTGACGCCAAAGAGACCACAGATACGCAGTATTTT.

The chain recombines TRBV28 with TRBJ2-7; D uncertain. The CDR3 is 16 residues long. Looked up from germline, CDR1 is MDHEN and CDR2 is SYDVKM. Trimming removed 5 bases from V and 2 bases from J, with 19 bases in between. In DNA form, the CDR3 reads TGTGCCAGCAGTCCCCCCTTAGAGACATCACCCTACGAGCAGTACTTC. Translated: CASSPPLETSPYEQYF.

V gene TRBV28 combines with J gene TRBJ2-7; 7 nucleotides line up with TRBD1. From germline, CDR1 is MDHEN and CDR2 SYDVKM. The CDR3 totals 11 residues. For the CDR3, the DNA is TGTGAAACGACAGGGCCCTACGAGCAGTACTTC. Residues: CETTGPYEQYF.

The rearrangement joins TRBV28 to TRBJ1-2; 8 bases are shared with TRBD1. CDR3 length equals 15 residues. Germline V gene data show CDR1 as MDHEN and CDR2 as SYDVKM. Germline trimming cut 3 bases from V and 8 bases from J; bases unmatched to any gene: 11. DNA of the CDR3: TGTGCCAGCAGTTTCATAGGGGACAGGCAGCGGGGCTACACCTTC. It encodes CASSFIGDRQRGYTF.

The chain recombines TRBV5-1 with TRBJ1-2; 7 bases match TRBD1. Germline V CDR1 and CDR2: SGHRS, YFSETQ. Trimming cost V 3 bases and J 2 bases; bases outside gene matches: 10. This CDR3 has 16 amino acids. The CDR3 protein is CASSYSRQGRNYGYTF. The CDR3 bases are TGCGCCAGCAGCTATTCACGACAGGGTCGAAACTATGGCTACACCTTC.

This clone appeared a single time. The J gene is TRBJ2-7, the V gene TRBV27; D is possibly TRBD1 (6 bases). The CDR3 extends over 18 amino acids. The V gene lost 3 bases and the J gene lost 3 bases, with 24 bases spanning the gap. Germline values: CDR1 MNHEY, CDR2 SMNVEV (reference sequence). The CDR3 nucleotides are TGTGCCAGCAGTTTTCCCCCGGTCAGGGGCTTTTTTCTCTACGAGCAGTACTTC. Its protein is CASSFPPVRGFFLYEQYF.

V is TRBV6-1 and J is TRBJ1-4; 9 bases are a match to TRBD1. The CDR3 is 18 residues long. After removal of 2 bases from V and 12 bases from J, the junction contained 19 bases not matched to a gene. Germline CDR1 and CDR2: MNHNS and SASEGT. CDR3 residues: CASSEWTGDDGVSLELFF. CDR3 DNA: TGTGCCAGCAGTGAATGGACAGGGGATGACGGGGTGAGTTTGGAACTGTTTTTT.

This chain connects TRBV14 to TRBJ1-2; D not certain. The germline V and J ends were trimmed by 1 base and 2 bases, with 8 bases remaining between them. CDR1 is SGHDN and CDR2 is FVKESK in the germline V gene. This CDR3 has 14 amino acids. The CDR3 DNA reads TGTGCCAGCAGCCAAGGGCTGATGAACTATGGCTACACCTTC. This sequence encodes CASSQGLMNYGYTF.

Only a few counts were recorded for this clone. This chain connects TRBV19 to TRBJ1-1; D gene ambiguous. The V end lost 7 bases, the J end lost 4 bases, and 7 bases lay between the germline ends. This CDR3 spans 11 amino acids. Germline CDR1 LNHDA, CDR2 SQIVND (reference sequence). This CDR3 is CASMGSTEAFF. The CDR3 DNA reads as TGTGCCAGTATGGGGTCCACTGAAGCTTTCTTT.

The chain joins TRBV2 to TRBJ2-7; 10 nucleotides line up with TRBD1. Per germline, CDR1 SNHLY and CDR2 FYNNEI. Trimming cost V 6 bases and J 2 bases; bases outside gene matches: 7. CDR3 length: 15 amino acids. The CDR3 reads CASRIPGQGPYEQYF. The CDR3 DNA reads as TGTGCCAGCAGGATCCCGGGACAGGGGCCCTACGAGCAGTACTTC.

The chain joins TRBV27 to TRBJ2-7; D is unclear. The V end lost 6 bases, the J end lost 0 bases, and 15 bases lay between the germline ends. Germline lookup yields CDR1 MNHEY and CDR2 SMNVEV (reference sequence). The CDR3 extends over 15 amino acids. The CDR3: CASSRYQSLSYEQYF. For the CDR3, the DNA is TGTGCCAGCAGCCGCTACCAGAGTCTCTCCTACGAGCAGTACTTC.